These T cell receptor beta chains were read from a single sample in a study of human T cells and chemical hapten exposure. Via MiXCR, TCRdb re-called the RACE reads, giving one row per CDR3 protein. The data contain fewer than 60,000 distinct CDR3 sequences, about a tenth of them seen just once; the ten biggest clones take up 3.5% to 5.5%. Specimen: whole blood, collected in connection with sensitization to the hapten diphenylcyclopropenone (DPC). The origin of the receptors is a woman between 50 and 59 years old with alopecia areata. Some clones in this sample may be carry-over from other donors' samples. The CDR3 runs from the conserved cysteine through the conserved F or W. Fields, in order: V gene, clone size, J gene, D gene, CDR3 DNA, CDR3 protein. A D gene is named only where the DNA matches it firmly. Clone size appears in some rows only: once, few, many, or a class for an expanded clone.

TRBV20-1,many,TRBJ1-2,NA,TGCAGTGCTAGAGATTTCAGGGGTACGCGCTACACCTTC,CSARDFRGTRYTF
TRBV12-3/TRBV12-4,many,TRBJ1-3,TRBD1,TGTGCCAGCACCCTAACAGGGGACTCTGGAAACACCATATATTTT,CASTLTGDSGNTIYF
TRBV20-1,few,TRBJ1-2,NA,TGCAGTGCTAGGGGACCCAGGGACAACTATGGCTACACCTTC,CSARGPRDNYGYTF
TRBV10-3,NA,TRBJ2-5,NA,TGTGCCACCCGGGCTCAAGAGACCCAGTACTTC,CATRAQETQYF
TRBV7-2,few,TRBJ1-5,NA,TGTGCCAGCAGCTTTTCACAGGGTTGGAATCAGCCCCAGCATTTT,CASSFSQGWNQPQHF
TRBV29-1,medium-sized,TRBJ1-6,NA,TGCAGCGTTGGGGAGGGTAATTCACCCCTCCACTTT,CSVGEGNSPLHF
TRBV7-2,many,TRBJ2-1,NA,TGTGCCAGCAGCTTAGACAAGACCTACAATGAGCAGTTCTTC,CASSLDKTYNEQFF
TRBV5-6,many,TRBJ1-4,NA,TGTGCCAGCAAACCGGGACGGACGGAGACAGAAAAACTGTTTTTT,CASKPGRTETEKLFF
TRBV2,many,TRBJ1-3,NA,TGTGCCAGCAGCCGGGGAAGGACAGCCCCCACCACATACTCTGGAAACACCATATATTTT,CASSRGRTAPTTYSGNTIYF
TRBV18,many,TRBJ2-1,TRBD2,TGTGCCAGCCCTCCGGGACTAGCTCTCGACCCGGAGTTCTTC,CASPPGLALDPEFF
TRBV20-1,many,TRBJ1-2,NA,TGCAGTGCTCCCGCCGCGCTTAACTATGGCTACACCTTC,CSAPAALNYGYTF
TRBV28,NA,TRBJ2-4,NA,TGTGCCAGCAGTCCCTTGGGCCCCTGGCCTAGCAAAAACATTCAGTACTTC,CASSPLGPWPSKNIQYF
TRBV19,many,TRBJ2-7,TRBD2,TGTGCCAGTAGTATTGAGGGAGGGCTCGACGAGCAGTACTTC,CASSIEGGLDEQYF
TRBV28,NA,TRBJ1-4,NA,TGTGCCAGCAGTACCGCCCCGTACGCTAATGAAAAACTGTTTTTT,CASSTAPYANEKLFF
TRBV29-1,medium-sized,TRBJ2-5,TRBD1,TGCAGCGTTGGGACAGGAGAGACCCAGTACTTC,CSVGTGETQYF
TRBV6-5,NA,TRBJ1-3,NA,TGTGCCACCTCAATACAGAGCTCTGGAAACACCATATATTTT,CATSIQSSGNTIYF
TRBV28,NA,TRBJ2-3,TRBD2,TGTGCCAGCAACCTAGCGGGGCCCCCGGATACGCAGTATTTT,CASNLAGPPDTQYF
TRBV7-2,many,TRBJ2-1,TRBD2,TGTGCCAGCAGCCAACAGAGCGGGAGGCCCTACAATGAGCAGTTCTTC,CASSQQSGRPYNEQFF
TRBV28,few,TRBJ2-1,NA,TGTGCCAGCAGTACGATAGGGAATGAGCAGTTCTTC,CASSTIGNEQFF
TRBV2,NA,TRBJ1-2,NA,TGTGCCAGCAGGCTTACAGGGATCGAAGGCTACACCTTC,CASRLTGIEGYTF
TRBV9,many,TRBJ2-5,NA,TGTGCCAGCGGGAAGCGAAACATAGCGACCCAGTACTTC,CASGKRNIATQYF
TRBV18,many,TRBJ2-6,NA,TGTGCCAGCTCACCACAAGGGGCCAACGTCCTGACTTTC,CASSPQGANVLTF
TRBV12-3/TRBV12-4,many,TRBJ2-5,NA,TGTGCCAGCATGCGAGTAGAGACCCAGTACTTC,CASMRVETQYF
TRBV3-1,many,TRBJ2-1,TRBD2,TGTGCCAGCAGCGCCACAAAAACTAGCGGGAGGGCCAATGAGCAGTTCTTC,CASSATKTSGRANEQFF
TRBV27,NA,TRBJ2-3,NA,TGTGCCAGCAGTTATGGCCTAGCTGGAGATACGCAGTATTTT,CASSYGLAGDTQYF
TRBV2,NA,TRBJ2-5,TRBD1,TGTGCCAGCAGCAAACAGGGGGCGAATGGAGAGACCCAGTACTTC,CASSKQGANGETQYF
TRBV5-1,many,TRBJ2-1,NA,TGCGCCAGCAGCTTTTATTCCTCGTCAAATGAGCAGTTCTTC,CASSFYSSSNEQFF
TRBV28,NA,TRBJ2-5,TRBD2,TGTGCCAGCAGTCGCGGGGGGGGTGGCCAAGAGACCCAGTACTTC,CASSRGGGGQETQYF
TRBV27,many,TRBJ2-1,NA,TGTGCCAGCAGTCCCCCTCCAGATTACACCTACAATGAGCAGTTCTTC,CASSPPPDYTYNEQFF
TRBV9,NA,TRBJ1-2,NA,TGTGCCAGCAGCGGCCGGGACACGATTAACTATGGCTACACCTTC,CASSGRDTINYGYTF
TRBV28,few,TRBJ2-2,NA,TGTGCCAGCAGTTTTCTAAGAGGCACCGGGGAGCTGTTTTTT,CASSFLRGTGELFF
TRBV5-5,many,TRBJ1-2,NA,TGTGCCAGCAGCTCGGTTGGAGTTAACTATGGCTACACCTTC,CASSSVGVNYGYTF
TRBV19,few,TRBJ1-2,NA,TGTGCCAGTACCAATCAGGAGATGCTTAACTATGGCTACACCTTC,CASTNQEMLNYGYTF
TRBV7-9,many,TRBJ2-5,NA,TGTGCCAGCAGCCATGGGACGCCCGGCCAAGAGACCCAGTACTTC,CASSHGTPGQETQYF
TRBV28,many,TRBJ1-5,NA,TGTGCCAGCAGGGATGATTATAGGCAGGGACTGAATCAGCCCCAGCATTTT,CASRDDYRQGLNQPQHF
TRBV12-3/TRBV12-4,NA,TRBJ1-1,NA,TGTGCCAGCAGTTGGTCCATGGTATCCTTCTTT,CASSWSMVSFF
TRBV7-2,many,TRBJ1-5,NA,TGTGCCAGCAGCTTAGGAGACAGGAACGATCAGCCCCAGCATTTT,CASSLGDRNDQPQHF
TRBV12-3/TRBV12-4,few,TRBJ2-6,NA,TGTGCCAGCAGTTTAAGGCTGGCTGGGGCCAACGTCCTGACTTTC,CASSLRLAGANVLTF